The clone carrying this TCR beta chain was seen a handful of times. No antigen is known for it. This record belongs to a study of T cell responses to AZD1222 COVID-19 vaccine. Findings of the study overall: No repertoire was sampled before or during the peak T cell response, only after it. Reportedly, nearly half of unique spike TCRs recognized epitopes outside B.1.351/B.1.1.7 mutations. Donors skewed white British and female; clonal diversity was possibly underestimated.

V lost 8 bases, J lost 7 bases, and 8 bases stayed unmatched. Germline assignment: CDR1 MGHDK and CDR2 SYGVNS. The CDR3 runs to 14 residues. Assay used: immunoSEQ multiplex PCR; TCRdb lists only in-frame clones, some missing. There are 130,000 to 150,000 clones in the sample; around nine tenths occur only once, and 2.8% lies in the top ten. The clonotype comes from an adult in good health. The material sequenced was peripheral blood, taken on day 0 of MenACWY control vaccination. V and J are TRBV25-1 and TRBJ1-6, with 7 bases matching TRBD1. DNA of the CDR3: TGTGCCAGCGCCGCCGGGACAGCAAATTCACCCCTCCACTTT. Translating it yields CASAAGTANSPLHF.